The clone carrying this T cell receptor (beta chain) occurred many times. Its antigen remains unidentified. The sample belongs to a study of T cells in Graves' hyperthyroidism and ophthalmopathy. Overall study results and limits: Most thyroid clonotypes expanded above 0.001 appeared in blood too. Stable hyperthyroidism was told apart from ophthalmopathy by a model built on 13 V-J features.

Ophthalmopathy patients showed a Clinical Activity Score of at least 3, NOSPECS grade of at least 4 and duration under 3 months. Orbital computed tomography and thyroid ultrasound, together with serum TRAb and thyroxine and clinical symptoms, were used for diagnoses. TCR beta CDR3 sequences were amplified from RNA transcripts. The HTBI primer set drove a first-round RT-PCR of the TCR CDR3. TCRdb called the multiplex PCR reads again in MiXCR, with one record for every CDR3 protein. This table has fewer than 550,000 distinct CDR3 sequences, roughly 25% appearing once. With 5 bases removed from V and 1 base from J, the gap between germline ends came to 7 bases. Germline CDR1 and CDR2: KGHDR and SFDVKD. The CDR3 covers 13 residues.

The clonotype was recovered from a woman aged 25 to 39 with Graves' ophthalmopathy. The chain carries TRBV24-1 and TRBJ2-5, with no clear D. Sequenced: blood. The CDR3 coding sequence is TGTGCCACCAGTGCCGCGATCCAAGAGACCCAGTACTTC. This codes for CATSAAIQETQYF.